The 15 T cell receptor beta chains below were found in one sample sequenced in a study of T-cell reconstitution after alpha-beta-depleted transplantation in children. Molecular barcoding with unique molecular identifiers was used for the TCRbeta library. TCRdb independently ran MiXCR on the PCR reads; one entry per CDR3 protein. In the table there are some 600,000 distinct CDR3 sequences, approximately 13% of which are singletons. The specimen comprised PBMCs, mostly from graft donor cells, sampled 360 days after TCRalphabeta/CD19-depleted stem cell transplant. These receptors were taken from a male patient younger than 18 who had a stem cell transplant for acute myeloid leukemia, so the T cells may come from the graft donor.

There are a few counts of this clonotype. The chain couples TRBV7-9 to TRBJ2-6; D gene ambiguous. Germline V gene data show CDR1 as SEHNR and CDR2 as FQNEAQ (reference sequence). The CDR3 consists of 15 residues. V lost 4 bases and J lost 0, with 7 bases in between. The CDR3 nucleotides are TGTGCCAGCAGCTCACAAAGCTCTGGGGCCAACGTCCTGACTTTC. It encodes CASSSQSSGANVLTF. The full variable domain, rest sourced from reference TRBV7-9 and TRBJ2-6, is DTGVSQNPRHKITKRGQNVTFRCDPISEHNRLYWYRQTLGQGPEFLTYFQNEAQLEKSRLLSDRFSAERPKGSFSTLEIQRTEQGDSAMYLCASSSQSSGANVLTFGAGSRLTVL.

Details on this clonotype: A much bigger clone sits one base away, suggesting this may be a read error. The V gene is TRBV12-3 or TRBV12-4, the J gene TRBJ2-5; possible D gene TRBD1, 5 bases. The length of the CDR3 is 13 residues. V dropped 7 bases and J dropped 6 bases, with 15 bases sitting between them. The DNA of the CDR3 is TGTGCCAGCACCAACGAACAGGAGAAGACCCAGTACTTC. It specifies CASTNEQEKTQYF.

This clonotype came up a few times. V usage is TRBV12-3 or TRBV12-4 and J usage is TRBJ1-1, with a weak D call TRBD1 (5 bases). Trimming left V 7 bases short and J 7 bases short, with 13 bases between. CDR3 length equals 12 residues. The CDR3 DNA follows: TGTGCCAGCACCCCCGGGGGGAGTGAAGCTTTCTTT. It specifies CASTPGGSEAFF.

The V call is TRBV20-1, the J call TRBJ2-5; D may match TRBD1 or TRBD2 (5 bases each). Trimming stripped 1 base from V and 12 bases from J, with 15 bases between. The V gene's germline CDR1 is DFQATT and CDR2 SNEGSKA (reference sequence). CDR3 size: 12 residues. CDR3 bases: TGCAGTGCTAGAGTCCCCTGGGGGTCTGAGTACTTC. It codes for CSARVPWGSEYF.

This clonotype was seen many times. The chain links TRBV20-1 to TRBJ2-7; a possible D gene is TRBD1 (6 bases). CDR3 length equals 13 residues. Trimming left V 2 bases short and J 3 bases short, with 11 bases between. Germline V gives CDR1 DFQATT, CDR2 SNEGSKA (reference sequence). The CDR3: CSARLAGDYEQYF. CDR3 coding DNA: TGCAGTGCTAGATTGGCAGGGGACTACGAGCAGTACTTC.

The V gene is TRBV25-1, the J gene TRBJ1-2, with D possibly TRBD1 on 6 matching bases. Germline V CDR1 and CDR2: MGHDK, SYGVNS. Trimming stripped 7 bases from V and 7 bases from J, with 16 bases between. This CDR3 is 13 amino acids long. The DNA of the CDR3 is TGTGCCAGCAAGGCGCCGGGGGCTGGTGGCTACACCTTC. This codes for CASKAPGAGGYTF.

The rearrangement uses TRBV29-1 and TRBJ2-7, with TRBD2 matching 7 bases. CDR3 size: 13 residues. V was pared by 7 bases and J by 3 bases, with 9 bases of the junction left unmatched. Germline V gives CDR1 SQVTM, CDR2 ANQGSEA. CDR3 in amino acids: CSAQNAGVYEQYF. In nucleotides, the CDR3 is TGCAGCGCCCAAAATGCGGGAGTCTACGAGCAGTACTTC.

This clonotype was observed a handful of times. This chain links TRBV7-2 with TRBJ2-2; 9 bases match TRBD2. The trim removed 5 bases at V and 4 bases at J, leaving 5 bases unmatched. Germline CDR1 and CDR2: SGHTA and FQGNSA. The CDR3 spans 15 residues. The CDR3 loop reads CASSPLAGVTGELFF. The DNA for the CDR3 is TGTGCCAGCAGCCCGTTAGCGGGAGTCACCGGGGAGCTGTTTTTT.

This clonotype was picked up many times. This rearrangement joins TRBV3-1 to TRBJ2-1, with D possibly matching TRBD2 (6 bases). Between the trimmed V and J ends, which lost 0 bases and 12 bases, there was a span of 12 bases. This CDR3 comprises 13 residues. Looked up from germline, CDR1 is LGHDT and CDR2 is YNNKEL (reference sequence). The CDR3 here is CASSQDRGLGQFF. The CDR3 nucleotides read TGTGCCAGCAGCCAAGATCGGGGACTCGGGCAGTTCTTC.

The chain uses TRBV24-1 and TRBJ2-7; tentatively, D is TRBD1 (6 bases). Trimming took off 3 bases at V and 3 bases at J, with 8 bases between the two ends. The CDR3 has 13 residues. Per germline, CDR1 KGHDR and CDR2 SFDVKD. CDR3 in amino acids: CATSDQGHYEQYF. The CDR3 region has the DNA TGTGCCACCAGTGATCAGGGGCACTACGAGCAGTACTTC.

Many counts were recorded for this clonotype. The V and J genes are TRBV29-1 and TRBJ2-7, with 9 bases identical to TRBD2. Germline V gene lookup returns CDR1 SQVTM and CDR2 ANQGSEA. CDR3 length: 13 residues. V shed 3 bases, J shed 3 bases, and the junction held 3 bases outside the gene matches. The CDR3 DNA follows: TGCAGCGTTGAGGCTAGCGGGGACTACGAGCAGTACTTC. This translates into CSVEASGDYEQYF.

This clonotype showed up just a few times. The chain couples TRBV9 to TRBJ1-1, with D uncertain. The CDR3 consists of 14 residues. V was pared by 0 bases and J by 8 bases, with 14 bases between. Looked up from germline, CDR1 is SGDLS and CDR2 is YYNGEE. The DNA of the CDR3 is TGTGCCAGCAGCGTAGTAGTTACAGCTAGAGAAGCTTTCTTT. It yields the protein CASSVVVTAREAFF.

This chain connects TRBV5-1 to TRBJ2-7; TRBD2 matches 12 bases. The ends lost 2 bases at V and 0 bases at J; junction bases unmatched: 9. The CDR3 sequence is 18 residues long. Germline lookup yields CDR1 SGHRS and CDR2 YFSETQ. CDR3 nucleotides: TGCGCCAGCAGCTTACTAGCGGGAGGCCCCGGGAGCTCCTACGAGCAGTACTTC. Amino acid sequence: CASSLLAGGPGSSYEQYF.

This clonotype was seen many times. The chain is built from TRBV18 and TRBJ2-3; D is possibly TRBD1 (6 bases). The CDR3 consists of 14 residues. With 2 bases removed from V and 0 bases from J, the gap between germline ends came to 6 bases. In germline, CDR1 is KGHSH, CDR2 LQKENI. CDR3 amino acids: CASSPTGSTDTQYF. The CDR3 DNA is TGTGCCAGCTCACCAACAGGGAGCACAGATACGCAGTATTTT.

The chain combines TRBV18 with TRBJ2-5, with no clear D. CDR1 KGHSH and CDR2 LQKENI come from the germline V gene. The CDR3 is made up of 14 amino acids. The ends were cut back, 2 bases at V and 1 base at J, with 8 bases in the middle. The CDR3 DNA reads as TGTGCCAGCTCACCAAAGTCACTCCAAGAGACCCAGTACTTC. Protein sequence: CASSPKSLQETQYF. Full variable domain (remainder filled in from reference TRBV18 and TRBJ2-5): NAGVMQNPRHLVRRRGQEARLRCSPMKGHSHVYWYRQLPEEGLKFMVYLQKENIIDESGMPKERFSAEFPKEGPSILRIQQVVRGDSAAYFCASSPKSLQETQYFGPGTRLLVL.